The clone carrying this T cell receptor (beta chain) occurred a few times. This CDR3 contains 16 residues. With 0 bases clipped from V and 4 bases from J, the junction kept 8 bases outside the gene matches. The germline CDR1 and CDR2 sequences are MNHNS and SASEGT. This entry is derived from a study of OX40 agonist ivuxolimab in advanced cancers. Study details: Participants averaged approximately 65 years of age (range about 23 to 79) and were about 85% male.

Using immunoSEQ multiplex PCR, the repertoire was profiled, and TCRdb retains in-frame clones only, with some absent. The data hold nearly 50,000 clones, with approximately 90% observed a single time. Sequencing used CD4+ or CD8+ T cells sorted from blood, obtained in a trial of the OX40 agonist ivuxolimab. V gene TRBV6-1 combines with J gene TRBJ2-7, with 8 bases matching TRBD2. The source of this sequence is an adult with an advanced solid tumor such as melanoma, head and neck, liver or kidney cancer. In DNA form, the CDR3 reads TGTGCCAGCAGTGAAGCTCGACTAGCGAGGTATTACGAGCAGTACTTC. Its protein product is CASSEARLARYYEQYF.